This entry is about one T cell receptor (beta chain). This sample is drawn from a study of shared clonotypes between healthy human individuals. Here immunoSEQ multiplex PCR was the method, and the copy in TCRdb shows in-frame clones only, minus some. The table includes 2 million to 2.5 million clones, 90% to 96% detected once. CDR1 is SGDLS and CDR2 is YYNGEE in the germline V gene. This CDR3 is 14 amino acids long. V was clipped by 4 bases and J by 1 base, with 11 bases between them. Donors, without exception, were Caucasian adults residing in Nashville, Tennessee. Partitioning of CD4+ cells yielded a CD45RA+ naive subset and a CD45RA-negative memory subset.

Sequencing was done on a sample of naive CD4+ T cells sorted from blood. Subset meaning: CD45RA+ positively selected. This TCR was recovered from a man younger than 35 in good health. The genes are TRBV9 and TRBJ1-1; D unresolved. The CDR3 loop reads CASSLHPENTEAFF. The CDR3, as DNA: TGTGCCAGCAGCCTCCATCCAGAGAACACTGAAGCTTTCTTT. Using reference TRBV9 and TRBJ1-1 for the parts outside the CDR3, the full variable domain is DSGVTQTPKHLITATGQRVTLRCSPRSGDLSVYWYQQSLDQGLQFLIQYYNGEERAKGNILERFSAQQFPDLHSELNLSSLELGDSALYFCASSLHPENTEAFFGQGTRLTVV.